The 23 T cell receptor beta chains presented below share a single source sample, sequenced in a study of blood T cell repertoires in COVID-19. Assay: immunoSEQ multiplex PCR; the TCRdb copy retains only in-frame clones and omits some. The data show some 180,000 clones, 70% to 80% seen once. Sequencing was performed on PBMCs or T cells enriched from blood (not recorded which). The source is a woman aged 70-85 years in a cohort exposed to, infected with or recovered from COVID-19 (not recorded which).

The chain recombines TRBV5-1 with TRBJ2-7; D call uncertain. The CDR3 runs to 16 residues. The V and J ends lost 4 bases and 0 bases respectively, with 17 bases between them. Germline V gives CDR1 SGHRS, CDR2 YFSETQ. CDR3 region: CASSPTLRQLSYEQYF. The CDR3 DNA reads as TGCGCCAGCAGCCCCACCTTGAGGCAGCTCTCCTACGAGCAGTACTTC.

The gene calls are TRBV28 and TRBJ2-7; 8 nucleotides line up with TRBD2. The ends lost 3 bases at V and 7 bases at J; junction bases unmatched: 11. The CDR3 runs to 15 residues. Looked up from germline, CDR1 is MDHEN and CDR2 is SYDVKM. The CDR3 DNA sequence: TGTGCCAGCAGTTTGAGGACTAGCTCCGAAGCGGAGCAGTACTTC. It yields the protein CASSLRTSSEAEQYF.

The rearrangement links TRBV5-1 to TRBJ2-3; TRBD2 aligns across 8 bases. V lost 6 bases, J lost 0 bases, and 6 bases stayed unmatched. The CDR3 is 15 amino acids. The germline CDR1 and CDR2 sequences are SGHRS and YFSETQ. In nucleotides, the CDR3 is TGCGCCAGCACCACTAGCGGTGCTAGCACAGATACGCAGTATTTT. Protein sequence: CASTTSGASTDTQYF.

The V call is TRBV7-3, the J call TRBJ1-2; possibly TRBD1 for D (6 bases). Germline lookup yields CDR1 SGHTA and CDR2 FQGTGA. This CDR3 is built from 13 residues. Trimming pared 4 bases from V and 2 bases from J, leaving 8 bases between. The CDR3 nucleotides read TGTGCCAGCAGCTGGACAGACAACTATGGCTACACCTTC. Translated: CASSWTDNYGYTF.

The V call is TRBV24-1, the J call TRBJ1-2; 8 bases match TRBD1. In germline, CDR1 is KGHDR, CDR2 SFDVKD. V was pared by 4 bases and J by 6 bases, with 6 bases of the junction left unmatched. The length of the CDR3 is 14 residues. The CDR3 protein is CATSDRGTGDGYTF. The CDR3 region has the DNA TGTGCCACCAGTGACCGGGGGACAGGTGATGGCTACACCTTC.

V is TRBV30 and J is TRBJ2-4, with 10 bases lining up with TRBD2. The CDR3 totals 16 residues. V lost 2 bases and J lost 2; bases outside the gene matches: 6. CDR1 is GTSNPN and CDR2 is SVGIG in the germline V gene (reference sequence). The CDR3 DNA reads TGTGCCTGGAGTCCTAGCGGGAGTTGGTCCAAAAACATTCAGTACTTC. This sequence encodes CAWSPSGSWSKNIQYF. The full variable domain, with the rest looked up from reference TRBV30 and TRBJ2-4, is SQTIHQWPATLVQPVGSPLSLECTVEGTSNPNLYWYRQAAGRGLQLLFYSVGIGQISSEVPQNLSASRPQDRQFILSSKKLLLSDSGFYLCAWSPSGSWSKNIQYFGAGTRLSVL.

This CDR3 is CASSVQGSYEQYF. In DNA, the CDR3 is TGTGCCAGCAGTGTACAGGGGTCCTACGAGCAGTACTTC. The rearrangement links TRBV28 to TRBJ2-7; TRBD1 agrees at 7 bases. V was clipped by 5 bases and J by 1 base; unmatched bases: 2. CDR1 and CDR2 (germline): MDHEN, SYDVKM. CDR3 length: 13 residues.

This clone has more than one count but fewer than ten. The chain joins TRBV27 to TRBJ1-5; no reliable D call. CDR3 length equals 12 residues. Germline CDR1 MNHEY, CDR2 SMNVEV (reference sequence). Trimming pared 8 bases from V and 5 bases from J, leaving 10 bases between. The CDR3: CASGFLDQPQHF. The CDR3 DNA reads TGTGCCAGCGGCTTCCTAGATCAGCCCCAGCATTTT.

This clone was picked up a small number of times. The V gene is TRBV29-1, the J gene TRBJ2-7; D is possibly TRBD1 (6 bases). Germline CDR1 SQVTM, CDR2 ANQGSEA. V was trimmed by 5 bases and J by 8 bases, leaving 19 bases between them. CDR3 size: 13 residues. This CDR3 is CSVLGQKSTQQYF. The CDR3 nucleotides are TGCAGCGTTCTTGGACAGAAATCTACGCAGCAGTACTTC.

The CDR3 is CASSQGFGGELFF. In DNA form, the CDR3 reads TGCGCCAGCAGCCAAGGGTTCGGCGGGGAGCTGTTTTTT. The chain couples TRBV4-1 to TRBJ2-2; D unclear. This CDR3 has 13 residues. Germline V gives CDR1 MGHRA, CDR2 YSYEKL. The V end lost 1 base, the J end lost 7 bases, and 7 bases lay between the germline ends.

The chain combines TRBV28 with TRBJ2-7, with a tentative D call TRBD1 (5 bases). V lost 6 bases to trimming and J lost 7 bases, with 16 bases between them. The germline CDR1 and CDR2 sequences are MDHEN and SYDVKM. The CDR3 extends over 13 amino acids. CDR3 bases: TGTGCCAGCAGACCAACGACAGTCAGGGAGCAGTACTTC. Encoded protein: CASRPTTVREQYF. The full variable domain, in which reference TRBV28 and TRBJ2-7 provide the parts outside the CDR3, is DVKVTQSSRYLVKRTGEKVFLECVQDMDHENMFWYRQDPGLGLRLIYFSYDVKMKEKGDIPEGYSVSREKKERFSLILESASTNQTSMYLCASRPTTVREQYFGPGTRLTVT.

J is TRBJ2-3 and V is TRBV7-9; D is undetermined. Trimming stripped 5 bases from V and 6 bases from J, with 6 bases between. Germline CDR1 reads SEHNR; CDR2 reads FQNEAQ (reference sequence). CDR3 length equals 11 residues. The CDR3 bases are TGTGCCAGCAGCAGCTACGATACGCAGTATTTT. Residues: CASSSYDTQYF.

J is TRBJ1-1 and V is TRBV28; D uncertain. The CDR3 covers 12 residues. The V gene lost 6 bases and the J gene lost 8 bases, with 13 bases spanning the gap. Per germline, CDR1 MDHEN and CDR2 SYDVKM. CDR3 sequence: CASSSSKFEAFF. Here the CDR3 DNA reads TGTGCCAGCAGCTCATCTAAATTCGAAGCTTTCTTT.

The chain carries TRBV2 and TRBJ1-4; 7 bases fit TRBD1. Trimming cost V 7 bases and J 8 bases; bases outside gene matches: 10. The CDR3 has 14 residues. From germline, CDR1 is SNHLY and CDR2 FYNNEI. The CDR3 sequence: CASTYDRVGEKLFF. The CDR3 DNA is TGTGCCAGCACCTACGACAGGGTGGGCGAAAAACTGTTTTTT.

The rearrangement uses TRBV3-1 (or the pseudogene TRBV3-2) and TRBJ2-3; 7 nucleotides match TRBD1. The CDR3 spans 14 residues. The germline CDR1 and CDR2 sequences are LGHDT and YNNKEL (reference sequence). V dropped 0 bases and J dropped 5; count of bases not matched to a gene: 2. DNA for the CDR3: TGTGCCAGCAGCCAAGATAGGACAGGAGATACGCAGTATTTT. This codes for CASSQDRTGDTQYF.

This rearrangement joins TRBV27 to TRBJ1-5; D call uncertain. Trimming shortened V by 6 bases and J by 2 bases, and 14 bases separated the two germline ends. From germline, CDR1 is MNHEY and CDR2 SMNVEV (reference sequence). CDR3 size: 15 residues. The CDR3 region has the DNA TGTGCCAGCAGCCCTTATACAAATCGCAATCAGCCCCAGCATTTT. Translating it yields CASSPYTNRNQPQHF.

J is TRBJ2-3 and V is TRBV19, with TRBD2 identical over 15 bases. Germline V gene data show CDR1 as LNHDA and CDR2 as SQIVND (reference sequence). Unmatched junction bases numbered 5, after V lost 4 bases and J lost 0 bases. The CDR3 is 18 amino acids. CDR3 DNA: TGTGCCAGTAGTAAGGGACTAGCGGGAGGAAGGAGCACAGATACGCAGTATTTT. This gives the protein CASSKGLAGGRSTDTQYF.

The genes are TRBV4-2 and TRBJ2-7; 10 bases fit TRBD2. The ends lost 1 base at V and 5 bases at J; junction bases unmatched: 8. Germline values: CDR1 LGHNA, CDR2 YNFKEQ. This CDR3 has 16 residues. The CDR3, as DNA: TGTGCCAGCAGCCAAGCCCGCGGGACTAGCGTCAACGAGCAGTACTTC. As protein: CASSQARGTSVNEQYF.

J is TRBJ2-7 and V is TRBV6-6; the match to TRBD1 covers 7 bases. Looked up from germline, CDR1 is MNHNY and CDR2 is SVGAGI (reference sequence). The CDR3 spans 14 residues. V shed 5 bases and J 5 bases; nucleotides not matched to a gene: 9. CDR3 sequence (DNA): TGTGCCAGCAGTGTGGGACAGACGGCGCACGAGCAGTACTTC. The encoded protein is CASSVGQTAHEQYF.

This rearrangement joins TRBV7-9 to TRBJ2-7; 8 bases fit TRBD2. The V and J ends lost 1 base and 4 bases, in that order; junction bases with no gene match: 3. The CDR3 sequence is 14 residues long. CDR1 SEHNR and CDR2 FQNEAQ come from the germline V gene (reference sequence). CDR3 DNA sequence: TGTGCCAGCAGCTTAGAAGGCGGGAGGTACGAGCAGTACTTC. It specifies CASSLEGGRYEQYF.

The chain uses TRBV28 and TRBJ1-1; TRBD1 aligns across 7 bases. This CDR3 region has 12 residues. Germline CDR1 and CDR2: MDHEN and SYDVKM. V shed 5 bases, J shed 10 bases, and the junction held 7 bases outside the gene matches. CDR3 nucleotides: TGTGCCAGCAGTACAGGGGCCCCGGGAGCTTTCTTT. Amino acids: CASSTGAPGAFF.

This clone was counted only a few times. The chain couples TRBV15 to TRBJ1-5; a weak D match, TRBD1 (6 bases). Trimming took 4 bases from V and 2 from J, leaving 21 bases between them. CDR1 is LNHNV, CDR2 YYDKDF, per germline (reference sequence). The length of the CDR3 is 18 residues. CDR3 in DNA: TGTGCCACCAGCAAGGCGGCAGGGGATTTCGTCGGCAATCAGCCCCAGCATTTT. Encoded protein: CATSKAAGDFVGNQPQHF. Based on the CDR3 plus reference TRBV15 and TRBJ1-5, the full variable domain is DAMVIQNPRYQVTQFGKPVTLSCSQTLNHNVMYWYQQKSSQAPKLLFHYYDKDFNNEADTPDNFQSRRPNTSFCFLDIRSPGLGDTAMYLCATSKAAGDFVGNQPQHFGDGTRLSIL.

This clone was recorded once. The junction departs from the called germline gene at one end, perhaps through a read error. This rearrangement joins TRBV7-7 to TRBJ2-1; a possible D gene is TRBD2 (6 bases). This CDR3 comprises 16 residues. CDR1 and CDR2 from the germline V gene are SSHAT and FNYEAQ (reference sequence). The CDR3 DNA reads TGTGCTAGCAGGTGGGGGGTCCGGAGGGGCTACAATGAGCAGTTCTTC. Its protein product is CASRWGVRRGYNEQFF.